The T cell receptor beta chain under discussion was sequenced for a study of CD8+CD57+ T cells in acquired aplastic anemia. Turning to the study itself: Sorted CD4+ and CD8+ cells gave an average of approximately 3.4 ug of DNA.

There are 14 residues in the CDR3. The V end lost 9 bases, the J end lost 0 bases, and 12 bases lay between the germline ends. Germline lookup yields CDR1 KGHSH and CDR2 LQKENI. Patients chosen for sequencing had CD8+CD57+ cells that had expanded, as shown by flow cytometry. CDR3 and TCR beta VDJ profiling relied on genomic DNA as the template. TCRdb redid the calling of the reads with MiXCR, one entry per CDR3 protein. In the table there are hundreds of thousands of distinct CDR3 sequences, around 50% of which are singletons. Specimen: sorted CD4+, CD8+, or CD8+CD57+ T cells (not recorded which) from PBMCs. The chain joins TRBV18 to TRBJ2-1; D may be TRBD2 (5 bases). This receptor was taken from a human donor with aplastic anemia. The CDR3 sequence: CASCELASYNEQFF. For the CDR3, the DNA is TGTGCCAGTTGCGAGCTAGCCTCCTACAATGAGCAGTTCTTC.